These T cell receptor beta chains were read from a single sample in a study of radiotherapy plus CTLA-4 blockade in lung cancer. Generated by immunoSEQ multiplex PCR, the TCRdb table keeps only in-frame clones and is missing some. The table includes about 49,000 clones, 73% detected once. Sequenced material: peripheral blood, taken from a patient treated with radiotherapy plus ipilimumab. The source of these receptors is a human donor with non-small cell lung cancer who had a complete response to radiotherapy plus ipilimumab. Each CDR3 is given with its conserved first and last residue. D genes are given only for firm matches. Clone size is not always given. Where it is, it says once, few, many or a class for expanded clones.

TRBJ2-2,TRBD1,NA,TRBV7-3,CASSRDRYPTGELFF,TGTGCCAGCAGCCGGGACAGGTATCCCACCGGGGAGCTGTTTTTT
TRBJ2-3,NA,NA,TRBV7-2,CASSLSSGSTDTQYF,TGTGCCAGCAGCTTATCCAGCGGTAGCACAGATACGCAGTATTTT
TRBJ2-6,NA,NA,TRBV6-5,CASSSLRGANVLTF,TGTGCCAGCAGTTCCCTCCGTGGGGCCAACGTCCTGACTTTC
TRBJ2-6,TRBD1,NA,TRBV5-4,CASSHPTGIPISGANVLTF,TGTGCCAGCAGCCACCCGACAGGGATCCCCATCTCTGGGGCCAACGTCCTGACTTTC
TRBJ1-3,TRBD1,NA,TRBV19,CASSPRPGQASGNTIYF,TGTGCCAGTAGTCCGCGGCCGGGACAGGCCTCTGGAAACACCATATATTTT
TRBJ2-2,NA,NA,TRBV5-1,CASSWDITGELFF,TGCGCCAGCAGCTGGGACATCACCGGGGAGCTGTTTTTT
TRBJ2-5,TRBD2,NA,TRBV12-5,CASGRLAVQETQYF,TGTGCTAGTGGCCGACTAGCGGTCCAAGAGACCCAGTACTTC
TRBJ1-1,NA,NA,TRBV16,CASSPQNTEAFF,TGTGCCAGCAGCCCACAGAACACTGAAGCTTTCTTT
TRBJ2-7,TRBD1,NA,TRBV5-6,CASSRPGQIYEQYF,TGTGCCAGCAGCCGCCCGGGACAGATCTACGAGCAGTACTTC
TRBJ2-1,TRBD2,NA,TRBV6-1,CASRSGRSNNEQFF,TGTGCCAGCCGGAGCGGGAGGTCGAACAATGAGCAGTTCTTC
TRBJ1-2,NA,NA,TRBV6-5,CASSFGVGGYTF,TGTGCCAGCAGTTTCGGGGTTGGTGGCTACACCTTC
TRBJ2-7,NA,NA,TRBV11-2,CASSLRQSYEQYF,TGTGCCAGCAGCTTGCGACAGAGCTACGAGCAGTACTTC
TRBJ2-2,TRBD1,NA,TRBV18,CASSPSSGTAGELFF,TGTGCCAGCTCACCGTCCTCTGGGACAGCCGGGGAGCTGTTTTTT
TRBJ1-5,NA,NA,TRBV11-2,CASSSAGRQPQHF,TGTGCCAGCAGCTCTGCAGGGCGCCAGCCCCAGCATTTT
TRBJ2-2,TRBD2,NA,TRBV28,CASSPRGAGNTGELFF,TGTGCCAGCAGTCCCCGAGGAGCGGGAAACACCGGGGAGCTGTTTTTT
TRBJ2-5,NA,NA,TRBV5-4,CASSLKGGLQETQYF,TGTGCCAGCAGCTTGAAGGGCGGGTTGCAAGAGACCCAGTACTTC
TRBJ2-5,NA,NA,TRBV10-1,CASSAGEIGETQYF,TGCGCCAGCAGTGCCGGGGAAATCGGAGAGACCCAGTACTTC
TRBJ2-1,TRBD2,NA,TRBV29-1,CSVRPYSGNNNEQFF,TGCAGCGTTAGACCCTATAGCGGGAATAACAATGAGCAGTTCTTC
TRBJ2-3,TRBD2,once,TRBV19,CASSPGTSDDTQYF,TGTGCCAGTAGCCCCGGGACTAGCGATGATACGCAGTATTTT
TRBJ2-6,NA,once,TRBV28,CASSLSSPGANVLTF,TGTGCCAGCAGTTTATCTAGTCCTGGGGCCAACGTCCTGACTTTC
TRBJ2-3,NA,few,TRBV5-4,CASSLKHPSTDTQYF,TGTGCCAGCAGCTTAAAACACCCTAGCACAGATACGCAGTATTTT
TRBJ1-1,NA,NA,TRBV28,CASSPRHRTEAFF,TGTGCCAGCAGTCCCCGACATCGCACTGAAGCTTTCTTT
TRBJ2-4,TRBD1,few,TRBV7-2,CASSFQTGLAKNIQYF,TGTGCCAGCAGCTTTCAGACAGGGCTAGCCAAAAACATTCAGTACTTC
TRBJ2-5,NA,NA,TRBV6-1,CASSAHKETQYF,TGTGCCAGCAGTGCCCACAAGGAGACCCAGTACTTC
TRBJ2-7,TRBD2,NA,TRBV7-6,CASSLAQSRGTRRYEQYF,TGTGCCAGCAGCTTAGCCCAATCCCGAGGGACTAGGCGTTACGAGCAGTACTTC
TRBJ2-1,TRBD2,NA,TRBV7-9,CASSLGLAGGWANEQFF,TGTGCCAGCAGCCTCGGACTAGCGGGAGGATGGGCCAATGAGCAGTTCTTC
TRBJ2-7,NA,NA,TRBV28,CASSLRFDNSYEQYF,TGTGCCAGCAGTTTAAGGTTTGACAACTCCTACGAGCAGTACTTC
TRBJ2-3,TRBD2,NA,TRBV27,CASSPYQRGNTDTQYF,TGTGCCAGCAGTCCCTACCAGCGGGGTAACACAGATACGCAGTATTTT
TRBJ2-7,TRBD1,NA,TRBV30,CAWEGQGSSYEQYF,TGTGCCTGGGAAGGACAGGGATCCTCCTACGAGCAGTACTTC
TRBJ2-7,TRBD1,NA,TRBV5-1,CASSVHRGAYYEQYF,TGCGCCAGCAGCGTCCACAGGGGGGCCTACTACGAGCAGTACTTC